Each of the 5 T cell receptor beta chains below was sequenced from the same sample in a study of blood T cells in healthy people across ages. A second PCR, run for 7 to 11 cycles, used a sample-barcoded 5' primer plus a J-beta primer mix. A single record per CDR3 protein comes from TCRdb applying MiXCR to the 5' RACE reads. Of 800,000 to 950,000 distinct CDR3 sequences listed, 25% to 30% are singletons. The sample also formed part of further work on T cells of mothers and their children.

The specimen was blood. The receptors originated from a woman in her thirties or forties in good health.

About this clonotype itself: One end of the junction does not line up with germline, which may come from a read error. The chain uses TRBV28 and TRBJ2-6, with a tentative D call TRBD1 (5 bases). Germline V gene lookup returns CDR1 MDHEN and CDR2 SYDVKM. This CDR3 is built from 19 residues. The CDR3, as DNA: TGTACCAGCAGTTTATCCCGACGACAGTTGAGCTCTGGGGCCAACGTCCTGACTTTC. Translation gives CTSSLSRRQLSSGANVLTF.

This clonotype was picked up many times. As DNA, the CDR3 is TGTGCCAGCAGCTTCCAGGACGGGTACGAGCAGTACTTC. Protein product: CASSFQDGYEQYF. The chain couples TRBV7-2 to TRBJ2-7; D is uncertain. V was trimmed by 3 bases and J by 4 bases, leaving 10 bases between them. Germline V gene sequence: CDR1 SGHTA, CDR2 FQGNSA. The CDR3 is 13 amino acids.

This chain joins TRBV12-3 or TRBV12-4 and TRBJ1-2; D gene unclear. Trimming pared 6 bases from V and 4 bases from J, leaving 18 bases between. The CDR3 spans 15 residues. In DNA, the CDR3 is TGTGCCAGCAGCCCACAGTCCGTTCGGCTCTATGGCTACACCTTC. Translation: CASSPQSVRLYGYTF.

This clonotype was picked up a small number of times. The chain links TRBV24-1 to TRBJ1-5; the D is unclear. V lost 3 bases to trimming and J lost 4 bases, with 6 bases between them. Germline CDR1 and CDR2: KGHDR and SFDVKD. This CDR3 is built from 13 residues. The chain's CDR3 is CATSDTANQPQHF. The CDR3 DNA follows: TGTGCCACCAGTGATACGGCAAATCAGCCCCAGCATTTT.

The gene calls are TRBV12-3 or TRBV12-4 and TRBJ2-5; a possible D gene is TRBD1 (5 bases). V was shortened by 5 bases and J by 8 bases, with 18 bases between the two germline ends. This CDR3 is 14 amino acids long. Written as DNA, the CDR3 is TGTGCCAGCAGTCTAGACAGACGCTACCGTACCCAGTACTTC. It translates to CASSLDRRYRTQYF.